One sample yielded the 30 T cell receptor beta chains listed below, sequenced in a study of blood T cell repertoires in COVID-19. Data came from immunoSEQ multiplex PCR; TCRdb stores just in-frame clones and leaves some out. The sample lists around 300,000 clones; 88% were seen once. Material: PBMCs or T cells enriched from blood (not recorded which). The receptors originated from a woman between 45 and 60 years old who had recovered from COVID-19.

This clone was detected only a few times. V gene TRBV6-6 combines with J gene TRBJ2-5, with 7 bases lining up with TRBD2. CDR1 is MNHNY, CDR2 SVGAGI, per germline (reference sequence). The V and J ends lost 3 bases and 4 bases, in that order; junction bases with no gene match: 2. This CDR3 is 13 amino acids long. In DNA form, the CDR3 reads TGTGCCAGCAGTTATGGCGGGAGAGAGACCCAGTACTTC. It translates to CASSYGGRETQYF.

This chain joins TRBV30 and TRBJ1-2, with TRBD1 matching 9 bases. Germline trimming cut 0 bases from V and 8 bases from J; bases unmatched to any gene: 10. The CDR3 runs to 15 residues. Germline assignment: CDR1 GTSNPN and CDR2 SVGIG (reference sequence). The CDR3 nucleotides read TGTGCCTGGAGTGTACGCGGGACAGGGACAGGGGGCTACACCTTC. As protein: CAWSVRGTGTGGYTF.

This clone was recorded once. V is TRBV9 and J is TRBJ2-1; 7 bases are a match to TRBD2. J lost 4 bases, V lost 3 bases, and 7 bases had no gene match. Germline CDR1 SGDLS, CDR2 YYNGEE. The CDR3 consists of 15 residues. The CDR3, as DNA: TGTGCCAGCAGCGCAGGATCTAGCGGTTACAATGAGCAGTTCTTC. Its protein product is CASSAGSSGYNEQFF.

The chain joins TRBV7-2 to TRBJ2-3; 11 positions agree with TRBD1. The germline gives CDR1 SGHTA, CDR2 FQGNSA. CDR3 length: 15 residues. V gave up 5 bases and J gave up 4 bases; unmatched junction bases: 5. CDR3 coding DNA: TGTGCCAGCAGCCCGGGGACAGGGGGAGCAGATACGCAGTATTTT. Protein sequence: CASSPGTGGADTQYF. Together with reference TRBV7-2 and TRBJ2-3, the CDR3 gives the full variable domain: GAGVSQSPSNKVTEKGKDVELRCDPISGHTALYWYRQSLGQGLEFLIYFQGNSAPDKSGLPSDRFSAERTGGSVSTLTIQRTQQEDSAVYLCASSPGTGGADTQYFGPGTRLTVL.

The gene calls are TRBV28 and TRBJ2-5; weak D call: TRBD1 (6 bases). Trimming removed 7 bases at V and 5 bases at J, with 17 bases between. In germline, CDR1 is MDHEN, CDR2 SYDVKM. This CDR3 spans 14 amino acids. CDR3 coding DNA: TGTGCCAGCACCCCAGGGGTCACAAAGGAGACCCAGTACTTC. Residues: CASTPGVTKETQYF. The whole variable domain, filled in from reference TRBV28 and TRBJ2-5, reads DVKVTQSSRYLVKRTGEKVFLECVQDMDHENMFWYRQDPGLGLRLIYFSYDVKMKEKGDIPEGYSVSREKKERFSLILESASTNQTSMYLCASTPGVTKETQYFGPGTRLLVL.

J is TRBJ2-3 and V is TRBV29-1; 7 nucleotides agree with TRBD2. CDR3 size: 15 residues. The germline gives CDR1 SQVTM, CDR2 ANQGSEA. J was trimmed by 3 bases and V by 5 bases; bases with no gene match: 11. Written as DNA, the CDR3 is TGCAGCGTTATGTGGGAGGTGGGAGGGACAGATACGCAGTATTTT. As protein: CSVMWEVGGTDTQYF.

This chain links TRBV11-2 with TRBJ2-2; D not resolved. The V gene's germline CDR1 is SGHAT and CDR2 FQNNGV. The V end lost 10 bases, the J end lost 7 bases, and 7 bases lay between the germline ends. This CDR3 comprises 10 residues. CDR3 protein: CAIRVGELFF. For the CDR3, the DNA is TGTGCCATCCGGGTCGGGGAGCTGTTTTTT.

Worth noting for this clone: The sample holds other DNA sequences that translate to the same CDR3. The gene calls are TRBV11-1 and TRBJ1-1; 8 positions match TRBD1. From germline, CDR1 is SGHAT and CDR2 FQDESV (reference sequence). Trimming took 5 bases from V and 5 from J; bases not matched to a gene: 7. The CDR3 has 14 amino acids. The CDR3, as DNA: TGTGCCAGCAGCCTGACAGGGGACGGGACTGAAGCTTTCTTT. This codes for CASSLTGDGTEAFF.

The V call is TRBV15, the J call TRBJ2-7, with D perhaps matching TRBD2 (6 bases). Deletions cut 5 bases from V and 4 bases from J, with 12 bases between. In germline, CDR1 is LNHNV, CDR2 YYDKDF (reference sequence). This CDR3 is 13 amino acids long. DNA of the CDR3: TGTGCCACCAGCGGGCCGGCGGGATACGAGCAGTACTTC. Translation: CATSGPAGYEQYF.

This chain connects TRBV5-1 to TRBJ2-7, with 8 bases identical to TRBD2. The germline V gene has CDR1 SGHRS and CDR2 YFSETQ. The trim removed 4 bases at V and 2 bases at J, leaving 14 bases unmatched. This CDR3 is 17 amino acids long. CDR3 region: CASSRSTAAGVPYEQYF. The DNA of the CDR3 is TGCGCCAGCAGCCGCAGCACCGCAGCGGGAGTCCCCTACGAGCAGTACTTC.

The V call is TRBV14, the J call TRBJ1-1; maybe TRBD1 (5 bases). CDR1 is SGHDN and CDR2 is FVKESK in the germline V gene. The CDR3 is made up of 15 amino acids. V gave up 3 bases and J gave up 3 bases, with 14 bases separating them. DNA for the CDR3: TGTGCCAGCAGCCAGGGGGGGAGCCGGCACACTGAAGCTTTCTTT. Translation gives CASSQGGSRHTEAFF.

The chain links TRBV28 to TRBJ2-7, with 13 nucleotides matching TRBD2. Germline V lookup: CDR1 MDHEN, CDR2 SYDVKM. The CDR3 is 14 amino acids. V was clipped by 6 bases and J by 4 bases; unmatched bases: 3. The CDR3 nucleotides read TGTGCCAGCAGGGGACTAGCGGGAAGGTACGAGCAGTACTTC. It encodes CASRGLAGRYEQYF. The whole variable domain, remainder taken from reference TRBV28 and TRBJ2-7, is DVKVTQSSRYLVKRTGEKVFLECVQDMDHENMFWYRQDPGLGLRLIYFSYDVKMKEKGDIPEGYSVSREKKERFSLILESASTNQTSMYLCASRGLAGRYEQYFGPGTRLTVT.

The chain links TRBV7-2 to TRBJ1-1, with TRBD1 matching over 10 bases. Germline CDR1 and CDR2: SGHTA and FQGNSA. The CDR3 extends over 15 amino acids. J lost 10 bases, V lost 5 bases, and 13 bases had no gene match. The CDR3 reads CASSPRTGGIKGAFF. CDR3 in DNA: TGTGCCAGCAGCCCCCGGACAGGGGGTATTAAGGGAGCTTTCTTT.

This rearrangement joins TRBV20-1 to TRBJ1-5; D is perhaps TRBD1 (6 bases). Looked up from germline, CDR1 is DFQATT and CDR2 is SNEGSKA (reference sequence). This CDR3 has 13 residues. V was shortened by 3 bases and J by 16 bases, with 22 bases between the two germline ends. The CDR3 DNA reads as TGCAGTGCTAGTGGTGGGGGGGCTGAGAGGGGCCATTTT. It is translated as CSASGGGAERGHF.

The gene calls are TRBV5-4 and TRBJ2-7; 10 bases are a match to TRBD2. CDR3 length: 15 residues. Germline-derived CDR1 and CDR2 are SGHNT and YYREEE (reference sequence). J lost 5 bases, V lost 2 bases, and 7 bases had no gene match. In DNA form, the CDR3 reads TGTGCCAGCAGCTTTTCTAGCGGGAGAAGTAACGAGCAGTACTTC. This translates into CASSFSSGRSNEQYF.

The chain joins TRBV7-2 to TRBJ1-2, with TRBD1 matching over 8 bases. The CDR3 is 15 amino acids. V trimming: 5 bases; J trimming: 6 bases; junction bases outside the gene matches: 11. Looked up from germline, CDR1 is SGHTA and CDR2 is FQGNSA. In nucleotides, the CDR3 is TGTGCCAGCAGCCTGAATACCAGGGGGCGCGATGGCTACACCTTC. Translating gives CASSLNTRGRDGYTF.

This chain uses TRBV5-8 with TRBJ2-7; D may be TRBD1 (6 bases). This CDR3 has 15 amino acids. The germline V gene has CDR1 SGHTS and CDR2 YDEGEE. V lost 5 bases, J lost 0 bases, and 15 bases lay in between. The CDR3, as DNA: TGTGCCAGCAGTCCCGGACAGACCGGCTCCTACGAGCAGTACTTC. Translation: CASSPGQTGSYEQYF.

The chain uses TRBV6-5 and TRBJ1-2; a possible D gene is TRBD1 (6 bases). Trimming removed 6 bases at V and 0 bases at J, with 8 bases between. Germline assignment: CDR1 MNHEY and CDR2 SVGAGI. The CDR3 extends over 13 amino acids. Written as DNA, the CDR3 is TGTGCCAGCAGGAGACAGGCTAACTATGGCTACACCTTC. Amino acid sequence: CASRRQANYGYTF.

The genes are TRBV5-6 and TRBJ1-1; tentatively, D is TRBD1 (5 bases). Germline CDR1 and CDR2: SGHDT and YYEEEE. Trimming stripped 0 bases from V and 6 bases from J, with 15 bases between. This CDR3 is built from 15 residues. CDR3 in DNA: TGTGCCAGCAGCTTGGAACAGGAAGGCTATCCTGAAGCTTTCTTT. Translating gives CASSLEQEGYPEAFF.

This clone turned up a few times. This chain joins TRBV7-9 and TRBJ1-2; D possibly corresponds to TRBD1 (6 bases). Germline lookup yields CDR1 SEHNR and CDR2 FQNEAQ (reference sequence). With 4 bases removed from V and 5 bases from J, the gap between germline ends came to 14 bases. CDR3 length: 14 amino acids. The CDR3 region has the DNA TGTGCCAGCAGCTCTGCGGGGGCAGGGTATGGCTACACCTTC. Protein: CASSSAGAGYGYTF.

This sequence joins TRBV27 and TRBJ1-4; TRBD1 is a possible D gene (6 bases). The CDR3 is made up of 18 amino acids. Trimming took 3 bases from V and 7 from J, leaving 24 bases between them. Germline V gives CDR1 MNHEY, CDR2 SMNVEV (reference sequence). The CDR3 protein is CASSFRSGDTRGPEKLFF. CDR3 coding DNA: TGTGCCAGCAGTTTTAGATCCGGGGACACCAGGGGCCCTGAAAAACTGTTTTTT.

This chain links TRBV7-3 with TRBJ2-1; 10 nucleotides line up with TRBD2. The V gene end was trimmed by 4 bases and the J gene end by 7 bases; junction bases not matched to a gene: 7. The CDR3 sequence is 15 residues long. CDR1 SGHTA and CDR2 FQGTGA come from the germline V gene. The CDR3 bases are TGTGCCAGCAGCTCCAGCCTAGCGGGAGAGAATGAGCAGTTCTTC. Protein product: CASSSSLAGENEQFF.

V and J are TRBV14 and TRBJ2-1; 11 bases are shared with TRBD2. With V trimmed by 4 bases and J by 6 bases, 5 bases remained unmatched. CDR1 and CDR2 from the germline V gene are SGHDN and FVKESK. CDR3 length: 15 amino acids. The CDR3 here is CASSLLAGVSNEQFF. CDR3 sequence (DNA): TGTGCCAGCAGCCTACTAGCGGGAGTCAGCAATGAGCAGTTCTTC.

This rearrangement joins TRBV7-9 to TRBJ2-1; 10 positions match TRBD1. The length of the CDR3 is 17 residues. Looked up from germline, CDR1 is SEHNR and CDR2 is FQNEAQ (reference sequence). Trimming removed 5 bases from V and 8 bases from J; junction bases left unmatched: 15. The CDR3 DNA reads as TGTGCCAGCAGCATCGGGACAGGGGCTTTGGGCCCCCATGAGCAGTTCTTC. This encodes CASSIGTGALGPHEQFF.

This rearrangement joins TRBV4-1 to TRBJ2-1, with D unclear. Germline CDR1 is MGHRA and CDR2 is YSYEKL. The CDR3 has 16 amino acids. V lost 2 bases and J 3 bases, leaving 14 bases between the germline ends. CDR3 coding DNA: TGCGCCAGCAGCCAAATTCTCCACAAATTCTACAATGAGCAGTTCTTC. It yields the protein CASSQILHKFYNEQFF.

V usage is TRBV10-3 and J usage is TRBJ1-2, with 8 bases aligning to TRBD1. Germline V gives CDR1 ENHRY, CDR2 SYGVKD. This CDR3 is built from 15 residues. V trimming: 3 bases; J trimming: 2 bases; junction bases outside the gene matches: 5. The CDR3 here is CAISDSGGKNYGYTF. The CDR3, as DNA: TGTGCCATCAGTGATTCAGGGGGCAAGAACTATGGCTACACCTTC.

This chain joins TRBV28 and TRBJ1-5; the D gene is possibly TRBD1 (6 bases). Germline assignment: CDR1 MDHEN and CDR2 SYDVKM. This CDR3 is built from 13 residues. Deletions cut 4 bases from V and 7 bases from J, with 11 bases between. CDR3 sequence: CASSSQGTQPQHF. The CDR3 DNA is TGTGCCAGCAGTTCACAGGGTACCCAGCCCCAGCATTTT.

Details on this clone: The missing conserved phenylalanine or tryptophan at the end of this CDR3 makes a read error likely. The DNA is left out, because the CDR3 cannot be placed on it with certainty; the CDR3 is given as TCRdb lists it. The rearrangement uses TRBV28 and TRBJ1-2; the table's D call, TRBD1, was not checked against the DNA. Per the germline V gene, CDR1 is MDHEN and CDR2 is SYDVKM. Ends included, the CDR3 has 12 residues. CDR3 region: CASSFGQKWAEI.

The chain recombines TRBV18 with TRBJ1-4; D remains unclear. V was clipped by 3 bases and J by 0 bases, with 11 bases between them. Germline V lookup: CDR1 KGHSH, CDR2 LQKENI. This CDR3 comprises 16 residues. The CDR3 is CASSPVTLTTNEKLFF. As DNA, the CDR3 is TGTGCCAGCTCACCTGTGACACTTACAACTAATGAAAAACTGTTTTTT.

V usage is TRBV10-3 and J usage is TRBJ1-1; 10 bases fit TRBD1. Trimming at V came to 3 bases and at J to 0 bases, leaving 7 bases not matched to a gene. The CDR3 is made up of 17 amino acids. From germline, CDR1 is ENHRY and CDR2 SYGVKD. This CDR3 is CAISEGTGDTLNTEAFF. The CDR3 DNA reads as TGTGCCATCAGTGAAGGGACAGGGGATACCTTGAACACTGAAGCTTTCTTT.